This record looks at one T cell receptor beta chain sequence and its context. Its antigen target is currently unknown. The record has no base qualities; no much larger clone is one base away. TCRbeta CDR3 regions were amplified from genomic DNA using the immunoSEQ Assay, a bias-controlled multiplex PCR. Concerning the study's data processing: The number of nucleated cells in each sample was estimated by amplification of reference gene primers within the assay. Sequence reads were collapsed and filtered to measure the absolute abundance of every unique TCRbeta CDR3 rearrangement. For each sample, productive Simpson clonality was calculated as the square root of Simpson's diversity index over productive rearrangements. TCRdb re-hosts the immuneACCESS table, in-frame sequences only. Its copies lack some clones; in the studies checked, an unresolved V gene accounts for under half of them, and the cause for the rest is not known. V and J calls and clone size are copied from that table; D and trimming were computed from the DNA. Across this sample there are around 160,000 clones, with over 75% seen only once. The ten largest clonotypes hold more than 1% of the sample.

The germline V gene (reference sequence) sets CDR1 to SGHNT and CDR2 to YYREEE. CDR3 length: 13 amino acids, cysteine to phenylalanine. CDR3 DNA only is kept here, 39 bases in frame from base 1. V sheds 0 bases and J sheds 4 bases, leaving 6 bases between their ends. The sample is drawn from a study of blood T cell repertoires in COVID-19 (dated by TCRdb to between 2020 and 2021). Broadly, across the study: Samples from collaborators originated in the United States, Italy and Spain and spanned both the acute and convalescent phases of COVID-19. The material from the prospective study consisted of cDNA or gDNA derived from T cells, B-cell-depleted T cells, or PBMCs. Deeply sampled blood TCRbeta repertoires from subjects exposed to, actively infected with, or recovered from COVID-19 were included in the dataset. The repertoires were released in a freely available public database meant as a resource for research on the immune response to SARS-CoV-2. The samples were drawn from the first 160 participants of the ongoing ImmuneRACE study and from 1,254 subjects provided by 6 global collaborators. A de-identified subject ID, COVID-19 status, age in years and sex were almost always included in the sample metadata. Where HLA class I and class II types were available, the types were taken from metadata supplied by the sample provider, not from assay-based typing.

Participants in the prospective study were aged roughly 18 to 89 years, lived in 20 to 30 United States geographic areas, and enrolled through a virtual design. Cohort assignment in the prospective study relied on participant-reported clinical history from a screening survey and a study questionnaire. Each participant in the prospective study had whole blood, serum and a nasopharyngeal or oropharyngeal swab collected by mobile phlebotomists. Additional blood draws and questionnaires over a roughly two-month period could optionally be provided by prospective study participants. Prospective study blood samples were shipped either frozen or at room temperature before DNA extraction. Study-wide findings and limitations: How much clinical and demographic metadata was included differed by source and by participant, and the metadata was provided uncurated.

Sequenced material: PBMCs or T cells enriched from blood (not recorded which). Recombination linked TRBV5-4 to TRBJ2-3; a confident D gene designation cannot be given. The sequence was collected from a woman in her twenties or thirties with acute COVID-19. The CDR3 here reads CASSLVFSDTQYF. The nucleotides are TGTGCCAGCAGCTTGGTGTTCTCAGATACGCAGTATTTT.